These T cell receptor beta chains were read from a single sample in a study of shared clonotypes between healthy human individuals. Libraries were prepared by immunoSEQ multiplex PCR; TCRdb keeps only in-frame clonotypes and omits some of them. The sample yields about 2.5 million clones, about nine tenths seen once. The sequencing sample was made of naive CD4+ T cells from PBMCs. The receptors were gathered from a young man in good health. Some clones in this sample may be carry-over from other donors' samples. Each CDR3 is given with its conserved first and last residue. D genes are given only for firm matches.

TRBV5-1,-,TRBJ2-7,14,CASSLSPEVHEQYF,TGCGCCAGCAGCTTGTCCCCGGAGGTCCACGAGCAGTACTTC
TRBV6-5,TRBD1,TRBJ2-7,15,CASKLTGITSYEQYF,TGTGCCAGCAAACTGACAGGGATCACCTCCTACGAGCAGTACTTC
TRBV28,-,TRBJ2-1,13,CASSKRRGTEQFF,TGTGCCAGCAGCAAACGCCGGGGGACTGAGCAGTTCTTC
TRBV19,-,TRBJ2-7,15,CASTSEAAGRYEQYF,TGTGCCAGTACCAGCGAGGCCGCGGGGCGGTACGAGCAGTACTTC
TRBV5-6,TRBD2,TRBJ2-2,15,CASSLFSGDTGELFF,TGTGCCAGCAGCTTGTTTAGCGGGGACACCGGGGAGCTGTTTTTT
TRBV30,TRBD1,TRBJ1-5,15,CAWSGRTGRNQPQHF,TGTGCCTGGAGTGGCAGGACAGGGAGGAATCAGCCCCAGCATTTT
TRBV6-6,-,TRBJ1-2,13,CASSYSAVYGYTF,TGTGCCAGCAGTTACTCGGCGGTCTATGGCTACACCTTC
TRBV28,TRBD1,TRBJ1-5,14,CASSYLTGDQPQHF,TGTGCCAGCAGCTATTTGACAGGGGATCAGCCCCAGCATTTT
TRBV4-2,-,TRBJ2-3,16,CASSLPVNGGTDTQYF,TGTGCCAGCAGCCTTCCAGTCAACGGTGGCACAGATACGCAGTATTTT
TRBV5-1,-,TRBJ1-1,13,CASSFGQNTEAFF,TGCGCCAGCAGCTTTGGACAGAACACTGAAGCTTTCTTT
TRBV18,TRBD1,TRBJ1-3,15,CASSPTGGNVDTIYF,TGTGCCAGCTCACCGACAGGGGGCAATGTGGACACCATATATTTT
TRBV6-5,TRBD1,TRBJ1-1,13,CASSYGTGAEAFF,TGTGCCAGCAGTTACGGGACAGGGGCTGAAGCTTTCTTT
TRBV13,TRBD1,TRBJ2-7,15,CASSPPGQGRGGQYF,TGTGCCAGCAGTCCACCCGGACAGGGAAGAGGTGGGCAGTACTTC
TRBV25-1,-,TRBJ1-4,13,CASSLGGREKLFF,TGTGCCAGCAGTTTGGGAGGACGCGAAAAACTGTTTTTT
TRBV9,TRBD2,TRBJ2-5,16,CASSARLAGGGETQYF,TGTGCCAGCAGCGCCCGACTAGCGGGAGGAGGAGAGACCCAGTACTTC
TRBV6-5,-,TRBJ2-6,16,CASSYLGSSGANVLTF,TGTGCCAGCAGTTACCTGGGGAGCTCTGGGGCCAACGTCCTGACTTTC
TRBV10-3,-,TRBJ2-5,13,CAIYSPGRETQYF,TGTGCCATTTACTCCCCGGGGCGAGAGACCCAGTACTTC
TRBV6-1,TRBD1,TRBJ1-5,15,CASSEPDRAFQPQHF,TGTGCCAGCAGTGAACCTGACAGGGCCTTTCAGCCCCAGCATTTT